Listed here are 21 T cell receptor beta chains from one sample, sequenced in a study of blood T cells in healthy people across ages. Then a second PCR, running about 7 to 11 cycles, was carried out with a sample-barcoded 5' primer and a J-beta primer mix. TCRdb re-called the 5' RACE reads through MiXCR, storing one row per CDR3 protein. This sample has about 1.4 million distinct CDR3 sequences, with around 59% found just once. Sample: blood. Source of these receptors: a man between 18 and 29 years old in good health.

Only a few counts were recorded for this clonotype. V gene TRBV7-9 combines with J gene TRBJ2-1, with D perhaps matching TRBD1 (7 bases). V lost 0 bases to trimming and J lost 4 bases, with 13 bases between them. Germline assignment: CDR1 SEHNR and CDR2 FQNEAQ (reference sequence). The CDR3 contains 16 residues. CDR3 coding DNA: TGTGCCAGCAGCTTAGCGCGGGACAGAAGTTACAATGAGCAGTTCTTC. Protein sequence: CASSLARDRSYNEQFF. Full variable domain (outside the CDR3, taken from reference TRBV7-9 and TRBJ2-1): DTGVSQNPRHKITKRGQNVTFRCDPISEHNRLYWYRQTLGQGPEFLTYFQNEAQLEKSRLLSDRFSAERPKGSFSTLEIQRTEQGDSAMYLCASSLARDRSYNEQFFGPGTRLTVL.

The chain links TRBV27 to TRBJ2-3, with D perhaps TRBD1 (6 bases). CDR1 MNHEY and CDR2 SMNVEV come from the germline V gene (reference sequence). This CDR3 is 15 amino acids long. V lost 5 bases and J lost 2, with 14 bases in between. CDR3 sequence reads: CASSHRDKNTDTQYF. CDR3 sequence (DNA): TGTGCCAGCAGTCACCGGGACAAAAACACAGATACGCAGTATTTT.

The J gene is TRBJ2-3, the V gene TRBV3-1; 14 nucleotides align to TRBD2. Unmatched junction bases numbered 9, after V lost 5 bases and J lost 5 bases. The CDR3 spans 17 residues. CDR1 is LGHDT, CDR2 YNNKEL, per germline (reference sequence). This CDR3 reads CASSFRTSGGLGDTQYF. For the CDR3, the DNA is TGTGCCAGCAGCTTCCGGACTAGCGGGGGGCTAGGAGATACGCAGTATTTT.

V and J are TRBV5-1 and TRBJ2-2; 11 nucleotides agree with TRBD2. Unmatched junction bases numbered 23, after V lost 4 bases and J lost 6 bases. Germline assignment: CDR1 SGHRS and CDR2 YFSETQ. The CDR3 contains 21 residues. CDR3 protein: CASSPAGGPHSGGAHPGELFF. The CDR3 DNA follows: TGCGCCAGCAGCCCTGCTGGGGGTCCCCATAGCGGGGGGGCCCATCCCGGGGAGCTGTTTTTT. Full variable domain (missing parts from reference TRBV5-1 and TRBJ2-2): KAGVTQTPRYLIKTRGQQVTLSCSPISGHRSVSWYQQTPGQGLQFLFEYFSETQRNKGNFPGRFSGRQFSNSRSEMNVSTLELGDSALYLCASSPAGGPHSGGAHPGELFFGEGSRLTVL.

J is TRBJ2-7 and V is TRBV15; TRBD2 aligns across 10 bases. The DNA matches TRBJ2-5 better at its end, which makes the J call doubtful. This CDR3 region has 17 residues. The germline V gene encodes CDR1 LNHNV and CDR2 YYDKDF (reference sequence). CDR3 loop: CATSSPGGLAGVETQYF. DNA of the CDR3: TGTGCCACCAGCAGCCCAGGGGGTCTAGCGGGAGTGGAGACCCAGTACTTC.

This clonotype was picked up one time. The V gene is TRBV11-2, the J gene TRBJ2-3, with 7 bases identical to TRBD2. Trimming removed 5 bases from V and 0 bases from J; junction bases left unmatched: 5. CDR1 and CDR2 (germline): SGHAT, FQNNGV. The CDR3 consists of 15 residues. The CDR3 sequence: CASSTGLTSTDTQYF. The CDR3 nucleotides read TGTGCCAGCAGCACGGGACTAACTAGCACAGATACGCAGTATTTT.

This clonotype came up a few times. The V call is TRBV6-1, the J call TRBJ2-7, with 8 bases fitting TRBD2. There are 15 residues in the CDR3. With 3 bases clipped from V and 0 bases from J, the junction kept 4 bases outside the gene matches. Germline V gene lookup returns CDR1 MNHNS and CDR2 SASEGT. CDR3: CASSDGGGNSYEQYF. The CDR3 DNA reads TGTGCCAGCAGTGATGGCGGGGGGAACTCCTACGAGCAGTACTTC.

This clonotype was counted a few times. The chain is built from TRBV10-3 and TRBJ2-5, with 15 bases lining up with TRBD2. There are 16 residues in the CDR3. V was clipped by 2 bases and J by 3 bases; unmatched bases: 1. Germline CDR1 is ENHRY and CDR2 is SYGVKD. CDR3: CAISEGTSGGKETQYF. DNA for the CDR3: TGTGCCATCAGTGAGGGGACTAGCGGGGGGAAAGAGACCCAGTACTTC.

This clonotype has more than one count but fewer than ten. The chain couples TRBV27 to TRBJ1-6, with 10 bases fitting TRBD1. The V and J ends lost 5 bases and 6 bases, in that order; junction bases with no gene match: 7. The CDR3 extends over 16 amino acids. Germline V lookup: CDR1 MNHEY, CDR2 SMNVEV (reference sequence). The CDR3 region has the DNA TGTGCCAGCAGTAGATGGACAGGGGGAGGTAATTCACCCCTCCACTTT. It yields the protein CASSRWTGGGNSPLHF.

The CDR3 here is CASSFGASNHEQYF. The DNA for the CDR3 is TGCGCCAGCAGCTTCGGGGCTAGCAATCACGAGCAGTACTTC. The chain is built from TRBV5-1 and TRBJ2-7, with D possibly being TRBD1 or TRBD2 (5 bases each). CDR1 is SGHRS and CDR2 is YFSETQ in the germline V gene. The CDR3 spans 14 residues. Trimming cost V 2 bases and J 5 bases, with 14 bases left between them.

In DNA, the CDR3 is TGTGCCACCTCGGCTGAGTGGTTTCTTGACAATGAGCAGTTCTTC. It yields the protein CATSAEWFLDNEQFF. The J gene is TRBJ2-1, the V gene TRBV15, with D unresolved. The ends were cut back, 8 bases at V and 5 bases at J, with 19 bases in the middle. In germline, CDR1 is LNHNV, CDR2 YYDKDF (reference sequence). This CDR3 has 15 amino acids.

This clonotype was picked up a small number of times. This chain uses TRBV14 with TRBJ2-7, with TRBD2 matching 14 bases. V trimming: 5 bases; J trimming: 2 bases; junction bases outside the gene matches: 5. CDR1 and CDR2 from the germline V gene are SGHDN and FVKESK. There are 16 residues in the CDR3. This CDR3 is CASSGGLAGEPYEQYF. CDR3 DNA: TGTGCCAGCAGCGGGGGACTAGCGGGAGAACCCTACGAGCAGTACTTC.

The chain carries TRBV29-1 and TRBJ2-7; no clear D. Germline V lookup: CDR1 SQVTM, CDR2 ANQGSEA. The CDR3 length is 12 residues. V shed 5 bases and J shed 6 bases, with 14 bases lying between them. This chain's CDR3 is CSVFGGLGEQYF. CDR3 nucleotide sequence: TGCAGCGTTTTCGGCGGTTTAGGCGAGCAGTACTTC.

The chain links TRBV6-1 to TRBJ1-5; the D is unclear. Germline lookup yields CDR1 MNHNS and CDR2 SASEGT. Trimming shortened V by 6 bases and J by 6 bases, and 9 bases separated the two germline ends. This CDR3 spans 12 amino acids. As DNA, the CDR3 is TGTGCCAGCAGATCCATTGGTCAGCCCCAGCATTTT. Residues: CASRSIGQPQHF.

The V call is TRBV15, the J call TRBJ2-1; possible D gene TRBD2, 5 bases. The germline gives CDR1 LNHNV, CDR2 YYDKDF (reference sequence). This CDR3 has 14 residues. Trimming shortened V by 4 bases and J by 9 bases, and 16 bases separated the two germline ends. The chain's CDR3 is CATSITSRRGEQFF. The CDR3 coding sequence is TGTGCCACCAGCATCACTTCGCGACGGGGTGAGCAGTTCTTC. Variable domain in full (rest from reference TRBV15 and TRBJ2-1): DAMVIQNPRYQVTQFGKPVTLSCSQTLNHNVMYWYQQKSSQAPKLLFHYYDKDFNNEADTPDNFQSRRPNTSFCFLDIRSPGLGDTAMYLCATSITSRRGEQFFGPGTRLTVL.

The chain has TRBV20-1 and TRBJ1-1; TRBD1 matches 10 bases. CDR3 length equals 11 residues. Germline CDR1 is DFQATT and CDR2 is SNEGSKA (reference sequence). CDR3 bases: TGCCAGGGACAGGGGAGTTTTGAAGCTTTCTTT. Translating it yields CQGQGSFEAFF.

This clonotype was seen more than once but under ten times. The rearrangement links TRBV11-1 to TRBJ1-2; no clear D gene. The CDR3 totals 12 residues. V was clipped by 5 bases and J by 6 bases, with 10 bases between them. The germline V gene encodes CDR1 SGHAT and CDR2 FQDESV (reference sequence). DNA for the CDR3: TGTGCCAGCAGCCCATACAGTGATGGCTACACCTTC. Its protein is CASSPYSDGYTF.

This clonotype was seen a single time. This sequence joins TRBV3-1 and TRBJ1-2, with 7 bases matching TRBD1. CDR3 length: 12 amino acids. The trim removed 8 bases at V and 8 bases at J, leaving 8 bases unmatched. Germline V CDR1 and CDR2: LGHDT, YNNKEL (reference sequence). The CDR3 bases are TGTGCCAGCGGGACAGAGGGAAACGGCTACACCTTC. It encodes CASGTEGNGYTF.

The V and J genes are TRBV15 and TRBJ2-1, with 7 bases fitting TRBD2. Per the germline V gene, CDR1 is LNHNV and CDR2 is YYDKDF (reference sequence). V lost 1 base to trimming and J lost 5 bases; unmatched junction nucleotides: 5. The CDR3 consists of 15 residues. The CDR3 sequence is CATSRGTSNNNEQFF. As DNA, the CDR3 is TGTGCCACCAGCAGAGGGACTAGTAACAACAATGAGCAGTTCTTC. Full variable domain (outside the CDR3, taken from reference TRBV15 and TRBJ2-1): DAMVIQNPRYQVTQFGKPVTLSCSQTLNHNVMYWYQQKSSQAPKLLFHYYDKDFNNEADTPDNFQSRRPNTSFCFLDIRSPGLGDTAMYLCATSRGTSNNNEQFFGPGTRLTVL.

V gene TRBV7-9 combines with J gene TRBJ2-5, with D tentatively TRBD1 (5 bases). The J call may be wrong; the DNA end is better matched by TRBJ2-1. The CDR3 is made up of 17 amino acids. Germline CDR1 SEHNR, CDR2 FQNEAQ (reference sequence). The CDR3 nucleotides read TGTGCCAGCAGCGATAGTAACAGGCGCCAGTACCAAGAGACCCAGTTCTTC. Its translation is CASSDSNRRQYQETQFF.

The chain uses TRBV6-2 or TRBV6-3 and TRBJ1-1; the D is unclear. Trimming removed 7 bases from V and 1 base from J, with 13 bases in between. Germline loops: CDR1 MNHEY, CDR2 SVGEGT. The CDR3 is 14 residues long. This CDR3 is CASTRSTTNTEAFF. As DNA, the CDR3 is TGTGCCAGCACCCGTTCAACAACGAACACTGAAGCTTTCTTT.